The T cell receptor (beta chain) under discussion was sequenced for a study of T cells in localized non-small cell lung cancer (dated by TCRdb to 2020 to 2022). Regarding the research as a whole: T cell repertoires of 200 to 250 early-stage NSCLC patients were analyzed, with tumors being compared against uninvolved tumor-adjacent lungs. The cohort was made up of approximately 250 treatment-naive NSCLC patients whose localized lung tumors had been resected. A mean age of about 66 years was recorded for the NSCLC patients, of whom around 140 were male and 95 to 110 were female. Study-wide conclusions, independent of this receptor: A median of 57 of the top 100 tumor clones were detected in paired uninvolved adjacent lung, and under 30 of these tumor clones were also found among the top 100 clones of the paired uninvolved adjacent lung. Because the study design was exploratory, TCR variables were selected using unadjusted p-values without false-discovery rate correction. Because multi-region tumor sequencing was not done, intratumor heterogeneity could not be ruled out. Higher blood T cell density associated with longer overall survival, while higher adjacent-lung clonality associated with shorter survival. Uninvolved tumor-adjacent lung showed the highest T cell clonality, higher than tumor, which suggests more focused antigenic responses in the uninvolved tumor-adjacent lung.

The immunoSEQ Assay was used to sequence TCR beta CDR3 regions from DNA. The authors' analysis ran thus. T cell density was computed as TCR beta template counts normalized to usable DNA estimated by amplifying housekeeping genes. The preseqR package was used to estimate richness by extrapolating to 400,000 templates for PBMC samples and to 120,000 templates for tissue samples. Clonality was defined as one minus Pielou's evenness. Tissue-enriched TCRs were identified by differential abundance testing using productive amino-acid clonotypes, minimum total count 5 and alpha 0.1. Repertoire overlap between compartments was quantified with the Jaccard Index and Morisita Overlap Index. TCR beta CDR3s were clustered by GLIPH together with public tetramer-defined viral CDR3s, and at least three viral sequences plus V-gene enrichment were required for viral motifs. TCRdb carries this immuneACCESS record with in-frame sequences only. Its versions omit some clonotypes, under half of them owing to an unresolved V gene in the studies checked, with the rest unexplained. That table furnishes V, J and clone size, whereas the DNA furnished D and trimming. The sample includes about 79,000 clones, with 84% observed a single time. The ten largest clones take up roughly 13% of the sample.

Taken from the germline V gene (reference sequence), the CDR1 and CDR2 loops are MNHNY and SVGAGI. The germline V end is reduced by 1 base and the J end by 2 bases; junction bases left unmatched: 4. The CDR3 spans 15 residues, from the cysteine through the phenylalanine. Only the CDR3 DNA is retained, 45 bases long and in frame from the first base. As to this clone: Its binding antigen is unknown. There are no base qualities to consult, and no much larger clone falls within one base.

At diagnosis, tumor, uninvolved tumor-adjacent lung and peripheral blood were collected and then preserved as a mix of FFPE and fresh-frozen material. Blood samples were analyzed as peripheral blood mononuclear cells for TCR repertoire profiling. The clonotype originates from a female donor older than 55 with stage I lung adenocarcinoma. The chain was built from TRBV6-6 and TRBJ1-2, and TRBD1 aligns with 7 junction nucleotides. The material sequenced was peripheral blood, taken before any cancer treatment. The nucleotides read TGTGCCAGCAGTTACTACCAGGGGGGAAACTATGGCTACACCTTC. It specifies CASSYYQGGNYGYTF.